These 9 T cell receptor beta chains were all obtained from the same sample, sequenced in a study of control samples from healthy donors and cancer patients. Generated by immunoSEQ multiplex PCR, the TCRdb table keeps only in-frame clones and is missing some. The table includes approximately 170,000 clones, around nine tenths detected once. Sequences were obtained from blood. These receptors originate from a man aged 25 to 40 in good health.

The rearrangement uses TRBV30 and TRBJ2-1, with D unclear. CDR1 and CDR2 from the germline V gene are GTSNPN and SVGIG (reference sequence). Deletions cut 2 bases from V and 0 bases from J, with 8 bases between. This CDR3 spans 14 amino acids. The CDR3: CAWSMDPSYNEQFF. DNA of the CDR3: TGTGCCTGGAGTATGGATCCCTCCTACAATGAGCAGTTCTTC.

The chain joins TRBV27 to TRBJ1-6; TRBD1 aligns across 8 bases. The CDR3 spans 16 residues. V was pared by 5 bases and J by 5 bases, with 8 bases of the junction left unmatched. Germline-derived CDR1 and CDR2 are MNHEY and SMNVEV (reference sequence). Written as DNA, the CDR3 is TGTGCCAGCAGTCCGGGGACAGGTTCGGATAATTCACCCCTCCACTTT. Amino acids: CASSPGTGSDNSPLHF.

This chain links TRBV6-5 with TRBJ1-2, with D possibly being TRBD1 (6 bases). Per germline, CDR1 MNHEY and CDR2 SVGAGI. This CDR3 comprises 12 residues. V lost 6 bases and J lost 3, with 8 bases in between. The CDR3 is CASRGQYYGYTF. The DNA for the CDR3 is TGTGCCAGCAGAGGACAGTACTATGGCTACACCTTC.

CDR3 nucleotides: TGTGCCAGCAGTATCGGCAGGAACTATGGCTACACCTTC. Encoded protein: CASSIGRNYGYTF. The chain joins TRBV6-5 to TRBJ1-2, with D unclear. Germline values: CDR1 MNHEY, CDR2 SVGAGI. The V end was cut by 5 bases, the J end by 2 bases, with 9 bases between. The CDR3 spans 13 residues.

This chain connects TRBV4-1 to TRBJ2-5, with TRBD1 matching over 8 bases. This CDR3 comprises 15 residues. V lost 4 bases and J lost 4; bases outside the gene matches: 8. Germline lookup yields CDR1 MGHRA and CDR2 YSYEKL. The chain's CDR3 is CASSLPGQGGETQYF. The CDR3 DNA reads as TGCGCCAGCAGCCTTCCAGGACAGGGTGGAGAGACCCAGTACTTC.

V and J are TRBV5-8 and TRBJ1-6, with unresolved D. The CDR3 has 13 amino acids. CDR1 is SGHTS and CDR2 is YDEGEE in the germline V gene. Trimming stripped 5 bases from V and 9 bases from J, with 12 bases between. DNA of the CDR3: TGTGCCAGCAGGGTAGCCGGGAGTTCACCCCTCCACTTT. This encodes CASRVAGSSPLHF. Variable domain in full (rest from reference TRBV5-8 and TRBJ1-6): EAGVTQSPTHLIKTRGQQATLRCSPISGHTSVYWYQQALGLGLQFLLWYDEGEERNRGNFPPRFSGRQFPNYSSELNVNALELEDSALYLCASRVAGSSPLHFGNGTRLTVT.

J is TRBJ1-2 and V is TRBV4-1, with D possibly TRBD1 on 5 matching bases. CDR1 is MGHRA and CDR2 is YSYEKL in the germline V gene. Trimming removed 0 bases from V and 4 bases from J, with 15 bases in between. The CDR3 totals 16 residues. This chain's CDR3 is CASSQEGTSRGYGYTF. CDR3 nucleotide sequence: TGCGCCAGCAGCCAAGAAGGTACCTCAAGGGGCTATGGCTACACCTTC.

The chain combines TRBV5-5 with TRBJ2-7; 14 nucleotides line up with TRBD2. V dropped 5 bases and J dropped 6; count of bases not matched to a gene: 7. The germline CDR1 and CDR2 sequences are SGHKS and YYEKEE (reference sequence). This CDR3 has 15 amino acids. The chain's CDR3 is CASRPGLAGVGEQYF. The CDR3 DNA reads TGTGCCAGCAGACCGGGACTAGCGGGAGTCGGCGAGCAGTACTTC.

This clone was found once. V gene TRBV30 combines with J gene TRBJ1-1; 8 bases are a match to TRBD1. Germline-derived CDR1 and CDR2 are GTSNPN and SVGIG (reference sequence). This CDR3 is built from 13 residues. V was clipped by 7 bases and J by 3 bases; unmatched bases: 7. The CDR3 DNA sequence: TGTGCCTTTACCCAGGGGGCGGACACTGAAGCTTTCTTT. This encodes CAFTQGADTEAFF.